This TCR beta chain stems from a study of blood T cell repertoires in COVID-19. Some clones are missing from TCRdb's copy, which holds only in-frame ones; the method was immunoSEQ multiplex PCR. The data hold a few hundred thousand clones, with around 89% observed a single time. Trimming stripped 6 bases from V and 2 bases from J, with 16 bases between. The CDR3 contains 15 residues. Germline CDR1 reads MNHEY; CDR2 reads SVGAGI. The rearrangement joins TRBV6-5 to TRBJ2-5, with D possibly TRBD1 on 6 matching bases. The TCR originated in a woman aged 45 to 65 who had recovered from COVID-19. Sequencing used PBMCs or T cells enriched from blood (not recorded which). The CDR3 region has the DNA TGTGCCAGCAGCTCGGACAGAGTATCTCAAGAGACCCAGTACTTC. Its translation is CASSSDRVSQETQYF.